One and the same sample provided the 15 T cell receptor beta chains below, sequenced in a study of shared clonotypes between healthy human individuals. TCRdb keeps only in-frame clones here, not all; method: immunoSEQ multiplex PCR. This table has 450,000 to 500,000 clones, approximately 82% appearing once. Sequenced input: PBMCs. These receptors came from a woman aged 40 to 55 in good health. Some clones in this sample may be carry-over from other donors' samples.

This chain connects TRBV15 to TRBJ1-4; D call uncertain. V lost 1 base to trimming and J lost 5 bases, with 8 bases between them. Germline CDR1 reads LNHNV; CDR2 reads YYDKDF (reference sequence). The CDR3 has 14 amino acids. As DNA, the CDR3 is TGTGCCACCAGCAGAGGGGTTACGAATGAAAAACTGTTTTTT. Protein product: CATSRGVTNEKLFF.

At least ten counts were recorded for this clone. V usage is TRBV6-6 and J usage is TRBJ1-1; a possible D gene is TRBD1 (6 bases). CDR3 length equals 14 residues. Looked up from germline, CDR1 is MNHNY and CDR2 is SVGAGI (reference sequence). With 5 bases removed from V and 7 bases from J, the gap between germline ends came to 17 bases. CDR3 in DNA: TGTGCCAGCAGTGGACTGGGGGGGGGCGGTGAAGCTTTCTTT. Encoded protein: CASSGLGGGGEAFF.

With respect to this clone: One end of the junction is discordant with germline, which a read error may explain. This rearrangement joins TRBV9 to TRBJ1-1; D is unclear. This CDR3 has 13 amino acids. Germline assignment: CDR1 SGDLS and CDR2 YYNGEE. In nucleotides, the CDR3 is TGTGCCAGCAGCCCCATCAGAAGCTCTGAAGCTTCCTTT. Translation: CASSPIRSSEASF.

The chain is built from TRBV11-2 and TRBJ2-7, with TRBD1 as a possible D gene (5 bases). The germline V gene has CDR1 SGHAT and CDR2 FQNNGV. Trimming stripped 1 base from V and 3 bases from J, with 16 bases between. CDR3 length: 16 residues. CDR3: CASSLAWSGLHYEQYF. In DNA form, the CDR3 reads TGTGCCAGCAGCTTAGCTTGGTCAGGGCTACACTACGAGCAGTACTTC.

This clone has more than one count but fewer than ten. The V and J genes are TRBV6-6 and TRBJ1-5, with TRBD1 as a possible D gene (5 bases). V lost 0 bases and J lost 2, with 8 bases in between. The CDR3 is 15 amino acids. Germline CDR1 is MNHNY and CDR2 is SVGAGI (reference sequence). The CDR3: CASSYSGDGNQPQHF. CDR3 bases: TGTGCCAGCAGTTACTCGGGGGACGGCAATCAGCCCCAGCATTTT.

The chain is built from TRBV5-4 and TRBJ1-2, with TRBD1 matching 8 bases. Trimming took 4 bases from V and 4 from J; bases not matched to a gene: 9. Germline lookup yields CDR1 SGHNT and CDR2 YYREEE (reference sequence). The CDR3 is 15 residues long. The CDR3 sequence is CASSPTGTGIYGYTF. In nucleotides, the CDR3 is TGTGCCAGCAGCCCAACCGGGACAGGCATCTATGGCTACACCTTC. Filled out from reference TRBV5-4 and TRBJ1-2, the complete variable domain reads ETGVTQSPTHLIKTRGQQVTLRCSSQSGHNTVSWYQQALGQGPQFIFQYYREEENGRGNFPPRFSGLQFPNYSSELNVNALELDDSALYLCASSPTGTGIYGYTFGSGTRLTVV.

The chain has TRBV27 and TRBJ2-3, with D maybe TRBD1 (5 bases). Trimming removed 3 bases from V and 4 bases from J, with 8 bases in between. CDR1 and CDR2 (germline): MNHEY, SMNVEV (reference sequence). The CDR3 totals 13 residues. The CDR3 spells CASSFRESDTQYF. The CDR3 DNA follows: TGTGCCAGCAGTTTCAGGGAATCAGATACGCAGTATTTT.

On this clone: Sequence at one end of the junction differs from germline and may be a read error. This sequence joins TRBV11-2 and TRBJ2-3; D is possibly TRBD2 (6 bases). Germline V CDR1 and CDR2: SGHAT, FQNNGV. This CDR3 region has 15 residues. CDR3 protein: CASSLAGVGTDAQYF. CDR3 DNA sequence: TGTGCCAGCAGCTTAGCGGGAGTAGGCACAGATGCGCAGTATTTT.

The CDR3 DNA follows: TGTGCCAGTAAACAGGGGGCAAGGGGAGAGACCCAGTACTTC. The encoded protein is CASKQGARGETQYF. The chain employs TRBV19 and TRBJ2-5; 9 nucleotides agree with TRBD1. The CDR3 spans 14 residues. With V trimmed by 7 bases and J by 4 bases, 7 bases remained unmatched. Germline V gene lookup returns CDR1 LNHDA and CDR2 SQIVND (reference sequence).

J is TRBJ2-7 and V is TRBV5-4; 8 nucleotides agree with TRBD2. The germline CDR1 and CDR2 sequences are SGHNT and YYREEE (reference sequence). J was trimmed by 4 bases and V by 4 bases; bases with no gene match: 7. CDR3 length equals 14 residues. The CDR3 nucleotides are TGTGCCAGCAGCAGAATAGCGGGAAAGTACGAGCAGTACTTC. Residues: CASSRIAGKYEQYF.

V gene TRBV28 combines with J gene TRBJ1-2; D may be TRBD1 (6 bases). There are 15 residues in the CDR3. Germline values: CDR1 MDHEN, CDR2 SYDVKM. Trimming took 1 base from V and 6 from J, leaving 15 bases between them. In nucleotides, the CDR3 is TGTGCCAGCAGTTTATATTTGGCAGGGGCGAATGGCTACACCTTC. This gives the protein CASSLYLAGANGYTF.

J is TRBJ1-1 and V is TRBV7-9; D is unclear. Germline CDR1 is SEHNR and CDR2 is FQNEAQ (reference sequence). V shed 3 bases and J shed 1 base, with 6 bases lying between them. The CDR3 is 13 amino acids. CDR3 amino acids: CASSFQQNTEAFF. The CDR3 DNA follows: TGTGCCAGCAGCTTTCAACAGAACACTGAAGCTTTCTTT.

On this clone itself: Given a far larger clone just one base away, this is likely a sequencing read error. The sample carries other DNA sequences with the same CDR3. The chain recombines TRBV25-1 with TRBJ2-3, with D possibly being TRBD1 or TRBD2 (5 bases each). The V gene lost 2 bases and the J gene lost 4 bases, with 13 bases spanning the gap. Germline CDR1 reads MGHDK; CDR2 reads SYGVNS. This CDR3 is built from 15 residues. CDR3 residues: CASSERDMGADTQYF. CDR3 bases: TGTGCCAGCAGTGAACGGGATATGGGGGCAGATACGCAGTATTTT.

This clone has a single count. The chain couples TRBV28 to TRBJ2-3, with D maybe TRBD1 (6 bases). The CDR3 consists of 15 residues. CDR1 and CDR2 (germline): MDHEN, SYDVKM. V dropped 4 bases and J dropped 0 bases, with 11 bases sitting between them. DNA for the CDR3: TGTGCCAGCAGTTCGAACAGGGTTAGCACAGATACGCAGTATTTT. Its translation is CASSSNRVSTDTQYF.

The chain couples TRBV5-1 to TRBJ2-7; 8 nucleotides match TRBD1. CDR3 length equals 16 residues. Germline V gene sequence: CDR1 SGHRS, CDR2 YFSETQ. With 3 bases clipped from V and 3 bases from J, the junction kept 11 bases outside the gene matches. The CDR3 bases are TGCGCCAGCAGCTCGACCCCCCAGGGGGCGAGCTACGAGCAGTACTTC. It is translated as CASSSTPQGASYEQYF.